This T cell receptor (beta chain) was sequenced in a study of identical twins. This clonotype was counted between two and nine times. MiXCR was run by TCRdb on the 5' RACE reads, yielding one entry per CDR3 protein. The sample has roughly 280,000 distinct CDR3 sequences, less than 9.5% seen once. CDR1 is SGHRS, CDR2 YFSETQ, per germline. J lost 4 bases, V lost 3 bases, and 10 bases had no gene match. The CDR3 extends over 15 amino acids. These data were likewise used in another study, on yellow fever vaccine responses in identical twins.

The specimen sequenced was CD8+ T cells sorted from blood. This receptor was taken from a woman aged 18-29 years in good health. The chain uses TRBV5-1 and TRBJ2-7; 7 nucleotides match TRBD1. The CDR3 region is CASSSGQAVIYEQYF. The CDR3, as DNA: TGCGCCAGCAGCTCCGGACAGGCCGTCATTTACGAGCAGTACTTC.